These 32 T cell receptor beta chains originate from one sample sequenced in a study of T cells in Graves' hyperthyroidism and ophthalmopathy. TCR beta CDR3 sequences were amplified from RNA transcripts. First-round RT-PCR with HTBI primers amplified the TCR CDR3 region. TCRdb reanalysed the multiplex PCR reads using MiXCR and keeps one entry per CDR3 protein. This table holds some 740,000 distinct CDR3 sequences, 11% to 15% found once. Sequencing was done on a sample of blood. Receptors were obtained from a woman aged 18-30 years with Graves' hyperthyroidism.

This clonotype was observed a handful of times. V usage is TRBV7-9 and J usage is TRBJ2-5; a possible D gene is TRBD2 (6 bases). This CDR3 is built from 15 residues. The germline V gene has CDR1 SEHNR and CDR2 FQNEAQ (reference sequence). Trimming took off 5 bases at V and 0 bases at J, with 13 bases between the two ends. The CDR3 coding sequence is TGTGCCAGCAGCCTCGCGGGGTGGTACCAAGAGACCCAGTACTTC. It yields the protein CASSLAGWYQETQYF.

The V and J genes are TRBV29-1 and TRBJ2-7; D might be TRBD2 (6 bases). The CDR3 is 13 amino acids. Germline assignment: CDR1 SQVTM and CDR2 ANQGSEA. Trimming removed 3 bases from V and 5 bases from J, with 14 bases in between. In DNA form, the CDR3 reads TGCAGCGTTGATGGGCAGGGAGGCCACGAGCAGTACTTC. Its protein product is CSVDGQGGHEQYF.

This clonotype showed up many times. The chain carries TRBV7-2 and TRBJ2-5, with D possibly being TRBD2 (5 bases). This CDR3 is built from 15 residues. V gave up 2 bases and J gave up 2 bases, with 12 bases separating them. Germline CDR1 and CDR2: SGHTA and FQGNSA. The CDR3 DNA sequence: TGTGCCAGCAGCTTAATACTAGGGCCTCAAGAGACCCAGTACTTC. Its protein is CASSLILGPQETQYF.

The gene calls are TRBV29-1 and TRBJ1-1; no firm D call. The CDR3 covers 12 residues. Germline-derived CDR1 and CDR2 are SQVTM and ANQGSEA. V lost 7 bases to trimming and J lost 6 bases, with 15 bases between them. DNA of the CDR3: TGCAGCGCGGCTTCAACAATAGCTGAAGCTTTCTTT. It is translated as CSAASTIAEAFF.

This clonotype was recorded many times. This chain joins TRBV27 and TRBJ2-3; 9 bases agree with TRBD1. J gave up 3 bases and V 3 bases, and 4 bases lay outside the gene matches. The CDR3 covers 15 residues. Germline lookup yields CDR1 MNHEY and CDR2 SMNVEV (reference sequence). CDR3: CASSFRTGATDTQYF. CDR3 in DNA: TGTGCCAGCAGTTTCAGGACAGGGGCGACAGATACGCAGTATTTT.

The rearrangement uses TRBV6-1 and TRBJ1-5; D is unclear. Trimming left V 5 bases short and J 11 bases short, with 16 bases between. Germline loops: CDR1 MNHNS, CDR2 SASEGT. The CDR3 is 13 residues long. CDR3 sequence: CASSPGIRATQHF. The CDR3 region has the DNA TGTGCCAGCAGTCCGGGGATCCGAGCGACCCAGCATTTT.

This clonotype appeared many times. The rearrangement links TRBV20-1 to TRBJ2-7; no clear D. The CDR3 covers 11 residues. V lost 3 bases to trimming and J lost 6 bases, with 9 bases between them. Germline assignment: CDR1 DFQATT and CDR2 SNEGSKA (reference sequence). The CDR3 here is CSASRTGEQYF. Here the CDR3 DNA reads TGCAGTGCTAGTCGTACGGGCGAGCAGTACTTC.

The J gene is TRBJ2-1, the V gene TRBV6-2 or TRBV6-3; D unclear. The germline V gene encodes CDR1 MNHEY and CDR2 SVGEGT. Trimming cost V 5 bases and J 1 base, with 12 bases left between them. The CDR3 has 15 residues. The CDR3 coding sequence is TGTGCCAGCAGTGCAGAAAGTTGGTCCTACAATGAGCAGTTCTTC. It encodes CASSAESWSYNEQFF.

The chain uses TRBV20-1 and TRBJ2-2; D unresolved. This CDR3 is built from 12 residues. From germline, CDR1 is DFQATT and CDR2 SNEGSKA (reference sequence). The V end was cut by 4 bases, the J end by 3 bases, with 6 bases between. CDR3 region: CSATTHTGELFF. The CDR3 nucleotides are TGCAGTGCTACTACCCACACCGGGGAGCTGTTTTTT.

Turning to this clonotype: A much larger clone sits a single nucleotide away, making a read error possible. The chain combines TRBV6-2 or TRBV6-3 with TRBJ2-3, with D maybe TRBD1 (6 bases). CDR1 is MNHEY and CDR2 is SVGEGT in the germline V gene. This CDR3 is 18 amino acids long. The CDR3 loop is CASGYFGGTRSGTDTQYF. The CDR3 bases are TGTGCCAGCGGTTACTTCGGTGGGACACGATCAGGCACAGATACGCAGTATTTT.

Many counts were recorded for this clonotype. The chain carries TRBV3-1 and TRBJ2-1; TRBD2 matches 8 bases. This CDR3 is 16 amino acids long. The V and J ends lost 1 base and 8 bases, in that order; junction bases with no gene match: 10. Germline-derived CDR1 and CDR2 are LGHDT and YNNKEL (reference sequence). Here the CDR3 reads CASSQVNSGTWDEQFF. The CDR3 region has the DNA TGTGCCAGCAGCCAAGTGAATAGCGGGACATGGGATGAGCAGTTCTTC.

J is TRBJ2-3 and V is TRBV7-8, with 11 bases that match TRBD2. Germline loops: CDR1 SGHVS, CDR2 FQNEAQ. V trimming: 4 bases; J trimming: 6 bases; junction bases outside the gene matches: 9. The CDR3 runs 16 residues. The CDR3: CASSSGLAVESDTQYF. The DNA for the CDR3 is TGTGCCAGCAGCTCGGGACTAGCGGTAGAGTCGGATACGCAGTATTTT. Full variable domain (remainder filled in from reference TRBV7-8 and TRBJ2-3): GAGVSQSPRYKVAKRGQDVALRCDPISGHVSLFWYQQALGQGPEFLTYFQNEAQLDKSGLPSDRFFAERPEGSVSTLKIQRTQQEDSAVYLCASSSGLAVESDTQYFGPGTRLTVL.

The sample holds many counts of this clonotype. For the CDR3, the DNA is TGCAGTGCTACCCGGAGACAGACCCAAGCGGGATCCTACGAGCAGTACTTC. Translated: CSATRRQTQAGSYEQYF. The chain recombines TRBV20-1 with TRBJ2-7, with 7 positions matching TRBD2. The CDR3 sequence is 17 residues long. The V gene end was trimmed by 4 bases and the J gene end by 1 base; junction bases not matched to a gene: 16. Per germline, CDR1 DFQATT and CDR2 SNEGSKA (reference sequence).

This clonotype has at least ten counts. The chain is built from TRBV2 and TRBJ1-4, with D tentatively TRBD1 (6 bases). The CDR3 extends over 14 amino acids. Germline V gives CDR1 SNHLY, CDR2 FYNNEI. The germline V and J ends were trimmed by 3 bases and 5 bases, with 10 bases remaining between them. CDR3 bases: TGTGCCAGCAGTGATAGGCAGGGGAATGAAAAACTGTTTTTT. Translated, it gives CASSDRQGNEKLFF.

This clonotype was seen repeatedly, ten times or more. This sequence joins TRBV6-1 and TRBJ2-1; TRBD2 matches at 7 bases. This CDR3 region has 17 residues. V dropped 3 bases and J dropped 0; count of bases not matched to a gene: 8. Germline V gene lookup returns CDR1 MNHNS and CDR2 SASEGT. CDR3 sequence: CASSDVSGGSSYNEQFF. DNA for the CDR3: TGTGCCAGCAGTGACGTATCGGGCGGGAGCTCCTACAATGAGCAGTTCTTC.

In this sample, this clonotype turned up once. This chain links TRBV6-5 with TRBJ1-6; D is unresolved. Germline values: CDR1 MNHEY, CDR2 SVGAGI. With 2 bases removed from V and 0 bases from J, the gap between germline ends came to 5 bases. The CDR3 covers 15 residues. CDR3: CASSYRSSYNSPLHF. DNA for the CDR3: TGTGCCAGCAGTTACCGGAGCTCCTATAATTCACCCCTCCACTTT.

This clonotype showed up many times. This chain uses TRBV6-1 with TRBJ2-7; the D gene is possibly TRBD2 (5 bases). Germline CDR1 reads MNHNS; CDR2 reads SASEGT. The CDR3 has 13 residues. Deletions cut 5 bases from V and 6 bases from J, with 14 bases between. The CDR3 loop is CASSREPSGEQYF. The CDR3 nucleotides read TGTGCCAGCAGTCGGGAACCATCTGGCGAGCAGTACTTC.

This clonotype was recorded at least ten times. The chain couples TRBV6-1 to TRBJ2-1, with TRBD1 matching 9 bases. This CDR3 has 16 residues. Germline V gene data show CDR1 as MNHNS and CDR2 as SASEGT. V trimming: 6 bases; J trimming: 10 bases; junction bases outside the gene matches: 16. CDR3 DNA: TGTGCCAGCAGCTATACCGGGACAGGGAGAGGAAACGAGCAGTTCTTC. Translation gives CASSYTGTGRGNEQFF.

The chain employs TRBV27 and TRBJ1-3; D remains ambiguous. CDR1 and CDR2 from the germline V gene are MNHEY and SMNVEV (reference sequence). V dropped 5 bases and J dropped 2 bases, with 10 bases sitting between them. This CDR3 is built from 14 residues. The CDR3 protein is CASSPYGAGNTIYF. CDR3 nucleotides: TGTGCCAGCAGTCCGTATGGTGCTGGAAACACCATATATTTT.

The rearrangement joins TRBV9 to TRBJ2-3, with TRBD2 as a possible D gene (6 bases). There are 16 residues in the CDR3. CDR1 is SGDLS, CDR2 YYNGEE, per germline. Trimming removed 4 bases from V and 3 bases from J, with 18 bases in between. In DNA, the CDR3 is TGTGCCAGCAGCACCGTGGGGGGAGTGGTGACAGATACGCAGTATTTT. It specifies CASSTVGGVVTDTQYF.

The CDR3 DNA is TGTGCCAGTAGTATAGGTGAAGCCGTGTCCCAGCATTTT. Its protein product is CASSIGEAVSQHF. V gene TRBV19 combines with J gene TRBJ2-3; D is uncertain. TRBJ1-5 matches the DNA end more closely, so the J call is doubtful. CDR3 size: 13 residues. CDR1 is LNHDA and CDR2 is SQIVND in the germline V gene (reference sequence).

This clonotype was recorded a few times. The rearrangement joins TRBV20-1 to TRBJ2-7; D tentatively fits TRBD1 or TRBD2 (5 bases each). The CDR3 runs to 13 residues. Germline V lookup: CDR1 DFQATT, CDR2 SNEGSKA (reference sequence). Trimming removed 6 bases from V and 3 bases from J, with 15 bases in between. CDR3 in amino acids: CSARTPGGYEQYF. CDR3 coding DNA: TGCAGTGCGCGGACTCCTGGGGGCTACGAGCAGTACTTC.

The rearrangement uses TRBV6-1 and TRBJ2-1, with 12 positions matching TRBD2. The junction had 10 bases not matched to a gene; V was cut back by 7 bases and J by 6 bases. Germline V lookup: CDR1 MNHNS, CDR2 SASEGT. The CDR3 is 16 amino acids. The CDR3 bases are TGTGCCAGCACCAGACCCCTAGCGGGAGGGTTCAATGAGCAGTTCTTC. Its protein is CASTRPLAGGFNEQFF.

The CDR3 region has the DNA TGCAGCGTTGCGCAGGGACTCAATGAAAAACTGTTTTTT. Translated, it gives CSVAQGLNEKLFF. The gene calls are TRBV29-1 and TRBJ1-4; TRBD1 is a possible D gene (5 bases). This CDR3 region has 13 residues. Germline V CDR1 and CDR2: SQVTM, ANQGSEA. V shed 4 bases and J shed 5 bases, with 11 bases lying between them. Using reference TRBV29-1 and TRBJ1-4 for the parts outside the CDR3, the full variable domain is SAVISQKPSRDICQRGTSLTIQCQVDSQVTMMFWYRQQPGQSLTLIATANQGSEATYESGFVIDKFPISRPNLTFSTLTVSNMSPEDSSIYLCSVAQGLNEKLFFGSGTQLSVL.

This clonotype was picked up many times. The chain recombines TRBV9 with TRBJ2-1; 7 bases are a match to TRBD1. This CDR3 spans 13 amino acids. CDR1 and CDR2 from the germline V gene are SGDLS and YYNGEE. The J segment lost 4 bases and the V segment lost 3 bases, leaving 1 base of the junction unmatched. The CDR3 coding sequence is TGTGCCAGCAGCGCACAGGGGTACAATGAGCAGTTCTTC. This codes for CASSAQGYNEQFF.

V and J are TRBV4-1 and TRBJ2-1; D may match TRBD1 or TRBD2 (6 bases each). This CDR3 is built from 13 residues. From germline, CDR1 is MGHRA and CDR2 YSYEKL. The V end lost 3 bases, the J end lost 8 bases, and 11 bases lay between the germline ends. The CDR3 is CASSHPGGDEQFF. DNA of the CDR3: TGCGCCAGCAGCCATCCCGGGGGCGATGAGCAGTTCTTC.

The chain links TRBV7-8 to TRBJ2-2, with D perhaps matching TRBD1 or TRBD2 (5 bases each). V was clipped by 3 bases and J by 2 bases, with 7 bases between them. Germline V gene lookup returns CDR1 SGHVS and CDR2 FQNEAQ. CDR3 length: 14 residues. CDR3 DNA sequence: TGTGCCAGCAGCTTCCGGGACAACACCGGGGAGCTGTTTTTT. Its translation: CASSFRDNTGELFF.

This sequence joins TRBV3-1 and TRBJ2-7; D may be TRBD1 (5 bases). The germline V and J ends were trimmed by 1 base and 4 bases, with 14 bases remaining between them. Germline values: CDR1 LGHDT, CDR2 YNNKEL (reference sequence). CDR3 length equals 15 residues. The CDR3 region has the DNA TGTGCCAGCAGCCAAGTACCCCAGGGTGGATACGAGCAGTACTTC. Translating gives CASSQVPQGGYEQYF.

This clonotype was found a few times. This chain uses TRBV6-1 with TRBJ2-2; a possible D gene is TRBD1 (5 bases). Germline assignment: CDR1 MNHNS and CDR2 SASEGT. The ends were cut back, 6 bases at V and 1 base at J, with 12 bases in the middle. This CDR3 is 15 amino acids long. CDR3 coding DNA: TGTGCCAGCAGAAGATCAGGGATGAACACCGGGGAGCTGTTTTTT. Encoded protein: CASRRSGMNTGELFF.

This clonotype was found many times. The CDR3 loop is CASSYSTANYGYTF. The CDR3 DNA reads as TGTGCCAGCAGTTACTCGACAGCAAACTATGGCTACACCTTC. The genes are TRBV6-6 and TRBJ1-2; perhaps TRBD1 as D (5 bases). Germline V lookup: CDR1 MNHNY, CDR2 SVGAGI (reference sequence). Deletions cut 0 bases from V and 2 bases from J, with 7 bases between. This CDR3 is built from 14 residues.

This clonotype has ten or more counts. This chain links TRBV19 with TRBJ1-2; 10 bases agree with TRBD1. The germline V gene has CDR1 LNHDA and CDR2 SQIVND (reference sequence). There are 16 residues in the CDR3. With 3 bases clipped from V and 6 bases from J, the junction kept 10 bases outside the gene matches. The CDR3 is CASSMTGTGAFDGYTF. The CDR3 DNA is TGTGCCAGTAGTATGACCGGGACAGGGGCTTTCGATGGCTACACCTTC. The variable domain in full, with the rest retrieved from reference TRBV19 and TRBJ1-2, is DGGITQSPKYLFRKEGQNVTLSCEQNLNHDAMYWYRQDPGQGLRLIYYSQIVNDFQKGDIAEGYSVSREKKESFPLTVTSAQKNPTAFYLCASSMTGTGAFDGYTFGSGTRLTVV.

This clonotype was found many times. CDR3 residues: CAWSVGGANVLTF. CDR3 coding DNA: TGTGCCTGGAGTGTGGGAGGGGCCAACGTCCTGACTTTC. V usage is TRBV30 and J usage is TRBJ2-6; no reliable D call. The CDR3 runs to 13 residues. Germline CDR1 and CDR2: GTSNPN and SVGIG (reference sequence). With 0 bases removed from V and 4 bases from J, the gap between germline ends came to 4 bases. The entire variable domain, with the rest obtained from reference TRBV30 and TRBJ2-6, is as follows: SQTIHQWPATLVQPVGSPLSLECTVEGTSNPNLYWYRQAAGRGLQLLFYSVGIGQISSEVPQNLSASRPQDRQFILSSKKLLLSDSGFYLCAWSVGGANVLTFGAGSRLTVL.